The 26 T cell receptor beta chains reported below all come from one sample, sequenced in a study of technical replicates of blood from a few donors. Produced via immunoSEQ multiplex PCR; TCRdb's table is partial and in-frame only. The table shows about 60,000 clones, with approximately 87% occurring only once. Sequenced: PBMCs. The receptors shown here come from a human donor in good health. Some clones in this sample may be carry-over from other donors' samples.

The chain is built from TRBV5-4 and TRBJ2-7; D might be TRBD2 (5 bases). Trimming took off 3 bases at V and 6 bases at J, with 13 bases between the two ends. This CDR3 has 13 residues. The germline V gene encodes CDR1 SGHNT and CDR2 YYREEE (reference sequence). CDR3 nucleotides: TGTGCCAGCAGCTCTAGCCCTTATACCGAGCAGTACTTC. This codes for CASSSSPYTEQYF.

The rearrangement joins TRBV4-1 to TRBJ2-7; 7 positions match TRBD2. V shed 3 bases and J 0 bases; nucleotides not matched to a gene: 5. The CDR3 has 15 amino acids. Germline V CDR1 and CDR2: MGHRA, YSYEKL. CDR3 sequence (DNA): TGCGCCAGCAGCCAGGGGGAGGGGAGCTCCTACGAGCAGTACTTC. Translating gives CASSQGEGSSYEQYF.

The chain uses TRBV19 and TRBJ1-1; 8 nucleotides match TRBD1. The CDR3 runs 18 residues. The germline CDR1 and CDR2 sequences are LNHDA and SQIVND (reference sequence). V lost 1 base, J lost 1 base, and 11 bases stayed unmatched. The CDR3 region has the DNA TGTGCCAGTAGTATAGCCGGCCCGGGACAGGCAACGAACACTGAAGCTTTCTTT. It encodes CASSIAGPGQATNTEAFF.

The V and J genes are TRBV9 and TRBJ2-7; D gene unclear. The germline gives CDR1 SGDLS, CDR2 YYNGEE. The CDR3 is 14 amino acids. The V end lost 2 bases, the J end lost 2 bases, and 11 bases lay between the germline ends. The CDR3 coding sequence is TGTGCCAGCAGCGTCGGAGTGGCCCCCTACGAGCAGTACTTC. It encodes CASSVGVAPYEQYF.

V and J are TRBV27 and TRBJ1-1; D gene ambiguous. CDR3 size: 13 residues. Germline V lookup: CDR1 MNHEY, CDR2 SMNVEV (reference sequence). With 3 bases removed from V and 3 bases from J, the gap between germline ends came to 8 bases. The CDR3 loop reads CASSFQQYTEAFF. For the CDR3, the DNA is TGTGCCAGCAGTTTCCAACAGTACACTGAAGCTTTCTTT.

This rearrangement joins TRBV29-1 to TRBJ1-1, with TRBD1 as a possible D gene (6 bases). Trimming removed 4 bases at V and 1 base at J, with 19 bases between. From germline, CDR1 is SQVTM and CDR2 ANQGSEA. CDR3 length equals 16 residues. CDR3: CSVVELPGHQNTEAFF. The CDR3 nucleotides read TGCAGCGTTGTTGAGCTTCCGGGACACCAGAACACTGAAGCTTTCTTT.

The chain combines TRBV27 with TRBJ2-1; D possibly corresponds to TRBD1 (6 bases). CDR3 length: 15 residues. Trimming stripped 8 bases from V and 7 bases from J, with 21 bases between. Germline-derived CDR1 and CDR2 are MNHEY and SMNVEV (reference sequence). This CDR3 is CASGQSLLIQNEQFF. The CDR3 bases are TGTGCCAGCGGACAGTCCCTTTTGATCCAAAATGAGCAGTTCTTC.

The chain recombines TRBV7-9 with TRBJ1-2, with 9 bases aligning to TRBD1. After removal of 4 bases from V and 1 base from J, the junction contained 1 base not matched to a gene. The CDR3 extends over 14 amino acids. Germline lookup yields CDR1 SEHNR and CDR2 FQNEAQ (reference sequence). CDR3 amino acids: CASSWGQGNYGYTF. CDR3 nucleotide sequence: TGTGCCAGCAGCTGGGGACAGGGTAACTATGGCTACACCTTC.

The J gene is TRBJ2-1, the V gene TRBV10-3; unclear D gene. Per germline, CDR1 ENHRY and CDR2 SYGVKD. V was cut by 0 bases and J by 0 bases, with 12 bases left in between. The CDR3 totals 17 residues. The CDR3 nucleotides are TGTGCCATCAGTGAGTCGACCGGCGGAGCCTCCTACAATGAGCAGTTCTTC. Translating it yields CAISESTGGASYNEQFF.

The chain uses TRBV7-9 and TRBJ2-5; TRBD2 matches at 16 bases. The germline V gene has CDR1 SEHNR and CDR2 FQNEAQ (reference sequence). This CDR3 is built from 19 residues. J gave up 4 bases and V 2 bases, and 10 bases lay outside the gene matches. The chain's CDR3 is CASSLPTGTSGGAGETQYF. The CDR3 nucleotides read TGTGCCAGCAGCTTACCCACGGGGACTAGCGGGGGGGCCGGAGAGACCCAGTACTTC. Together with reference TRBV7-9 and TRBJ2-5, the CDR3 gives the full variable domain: DTGVSQNPRHKITKRGQNVTFRCDPISEHNRLYWYRQTLGQGPEFLTYFQNEAQLEKSRLLSDRFSAERPKGSFSTLEIQRTEQGDSAMYLCASSLPTGTSGGAGETQYFGPGTRLLVL.

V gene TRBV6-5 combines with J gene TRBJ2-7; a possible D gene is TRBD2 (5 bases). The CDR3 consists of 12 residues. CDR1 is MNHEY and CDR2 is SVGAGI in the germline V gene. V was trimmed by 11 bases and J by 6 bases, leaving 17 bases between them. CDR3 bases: TGTGCCGCGGGCCCTCCCGGGGTCGAGCAGTACTTC. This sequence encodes CAAGPPGVEQYF.

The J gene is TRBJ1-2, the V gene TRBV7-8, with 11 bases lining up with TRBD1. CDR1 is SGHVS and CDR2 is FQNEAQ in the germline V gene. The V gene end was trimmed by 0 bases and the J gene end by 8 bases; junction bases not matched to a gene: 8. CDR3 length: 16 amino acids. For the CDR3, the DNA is TGTGCCAGCAGCTTAGCGTTTGGACAGGGGGCGGGGGGCTACACCTTC. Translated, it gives CASSLAFGQGAGGYTF. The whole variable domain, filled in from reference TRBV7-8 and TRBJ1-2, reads GAGVSQSPRYKVAKRGQDVALRCDPISGHVSLFWYQQALGQGPEFLTYFQNEAQLDKSGLPSDRFFAERPEGSVSTLKIQRTQQEDSAVYLCASSLAFGQGAGGYTFGSGTRLTVV.

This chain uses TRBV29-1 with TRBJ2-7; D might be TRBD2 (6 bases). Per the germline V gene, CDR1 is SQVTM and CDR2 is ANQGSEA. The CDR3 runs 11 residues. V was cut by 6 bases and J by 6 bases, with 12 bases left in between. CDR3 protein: CSVGRGAEQYF. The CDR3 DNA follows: TGCAGCGTGGGGCGGGGTGCCGAGCAGTACTTC.

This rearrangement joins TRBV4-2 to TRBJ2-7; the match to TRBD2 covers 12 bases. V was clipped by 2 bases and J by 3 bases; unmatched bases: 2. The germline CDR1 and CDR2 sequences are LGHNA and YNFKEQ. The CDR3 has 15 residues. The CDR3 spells CASSQTSGGFYEQYF. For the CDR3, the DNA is TGTGCCAGCAGCCAAACTAGCGGGGGGTTCTACGAGCAGTACTTC.

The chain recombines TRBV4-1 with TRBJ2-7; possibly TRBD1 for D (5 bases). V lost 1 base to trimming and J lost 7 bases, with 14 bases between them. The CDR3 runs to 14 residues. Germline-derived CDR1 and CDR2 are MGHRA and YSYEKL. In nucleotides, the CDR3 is TGCGCCAGCAGCCAAGTAGGGGTGGGTCTGGAGCAGTACTTC. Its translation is CASSQVGVGLEQYF.

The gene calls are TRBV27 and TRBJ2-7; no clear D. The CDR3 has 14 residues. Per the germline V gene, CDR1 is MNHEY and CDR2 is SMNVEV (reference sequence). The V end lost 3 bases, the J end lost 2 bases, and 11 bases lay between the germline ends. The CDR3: CASSFRERPYEQYF. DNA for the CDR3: TGTGCCAGCAGTTTTAGAGAGCGACCCTACGAGCAGTACTTC.

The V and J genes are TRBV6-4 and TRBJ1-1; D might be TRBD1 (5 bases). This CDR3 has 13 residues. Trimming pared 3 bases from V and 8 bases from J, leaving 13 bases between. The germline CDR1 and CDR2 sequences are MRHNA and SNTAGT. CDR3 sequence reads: CASSELLRGEAFF. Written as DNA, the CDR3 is TGTGCCAGCAGTGAGCTACTTAGGGGAGAAGCTTTCTTT.

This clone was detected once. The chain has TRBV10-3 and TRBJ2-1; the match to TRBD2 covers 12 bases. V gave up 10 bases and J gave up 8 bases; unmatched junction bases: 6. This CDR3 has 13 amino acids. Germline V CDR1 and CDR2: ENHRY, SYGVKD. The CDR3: CATRLAGAYEQFF. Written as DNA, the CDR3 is TGTGCCACCAGACTAGCGGGAGCCTATGAGCAGTTCTTC.

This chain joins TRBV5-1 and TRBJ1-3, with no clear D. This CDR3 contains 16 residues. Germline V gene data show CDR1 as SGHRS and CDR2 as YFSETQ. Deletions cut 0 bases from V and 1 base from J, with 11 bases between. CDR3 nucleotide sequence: TGCGCCAGCAGCTTGGCTTCCAGACTATCTGGAAACACCATATATTTT. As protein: CASSLASRLSGNTIYF. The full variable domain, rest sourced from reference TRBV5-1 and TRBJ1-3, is KAGVTQTPRYLIKTRGQQVTLSCSPISGHRSVSWYQQTPGQGLQFLFEYFSETQRNKGNFPGRFSGRQFSNSRSEMNVSTLELGDSALYLCASSLASRLSGNTIYFGEGSWLTVV.

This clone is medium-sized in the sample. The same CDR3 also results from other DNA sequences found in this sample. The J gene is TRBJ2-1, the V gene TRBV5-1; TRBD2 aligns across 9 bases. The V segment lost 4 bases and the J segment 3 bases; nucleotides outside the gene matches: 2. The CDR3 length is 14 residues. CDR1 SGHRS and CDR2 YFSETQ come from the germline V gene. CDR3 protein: CASSGSGGYNEQFF. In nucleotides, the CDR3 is TGCGCCAGCAGCGGTAGCGGGGGCTACAATGAGCAGTTCTTC.

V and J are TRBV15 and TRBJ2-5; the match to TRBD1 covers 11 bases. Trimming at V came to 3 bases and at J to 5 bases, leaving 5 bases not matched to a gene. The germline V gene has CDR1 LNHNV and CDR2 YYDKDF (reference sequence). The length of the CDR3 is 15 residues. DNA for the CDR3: TGTGCCACCAGCAGCGGACAGGGGGCTAGTGAGACCCAGTACTTC. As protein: CATSSGQGASETQYF.

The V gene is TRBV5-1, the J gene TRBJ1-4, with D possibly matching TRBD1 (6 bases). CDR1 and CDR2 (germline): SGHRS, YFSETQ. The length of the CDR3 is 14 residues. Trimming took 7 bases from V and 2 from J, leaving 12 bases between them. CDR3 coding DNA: TGCGCCAGCCATGGGGACACCACTAATGAAAAACTGTTTTTT. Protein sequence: CASHGDTTNEKLFF.

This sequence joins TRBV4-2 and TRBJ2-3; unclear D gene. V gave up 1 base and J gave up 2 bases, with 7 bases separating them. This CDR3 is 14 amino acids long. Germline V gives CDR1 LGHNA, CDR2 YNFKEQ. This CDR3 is CASSQGLNTDTQYF. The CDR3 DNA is TGTGCCAGCAGCCAAGGGCTGAACACAGATACGCAGTATTTT.

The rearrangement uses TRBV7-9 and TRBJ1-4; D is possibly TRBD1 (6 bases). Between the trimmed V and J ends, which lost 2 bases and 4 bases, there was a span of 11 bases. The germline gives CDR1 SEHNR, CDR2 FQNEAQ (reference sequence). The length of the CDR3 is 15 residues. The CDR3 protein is CASSLSQGFNEKLFF. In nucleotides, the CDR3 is TGTGCCAGCAGCTTATCCCAGGGGTTTAATGAAAAACTGTTTTTT.

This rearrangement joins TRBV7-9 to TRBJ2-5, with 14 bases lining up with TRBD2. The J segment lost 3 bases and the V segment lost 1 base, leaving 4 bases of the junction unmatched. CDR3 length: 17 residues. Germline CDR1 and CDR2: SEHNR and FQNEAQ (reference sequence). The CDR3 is CASSLVGTSGREETQYF. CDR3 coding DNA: TGTGCCAGCAGCTTAGTTGGGACTAGCGGGAGAGAAGAGACCCAGTACTTC. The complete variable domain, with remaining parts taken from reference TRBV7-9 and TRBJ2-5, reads DTGVSQNPRHKITKRGQNVTFRCDPISEHNRLYWYRQTLGQGPEFLTYFQNEAQLEKSRLLSDRFSAERPKGSFSTLEIQRTEQGDSAMYLCASSLVGTSGREETQYFGPGTRLLVL.

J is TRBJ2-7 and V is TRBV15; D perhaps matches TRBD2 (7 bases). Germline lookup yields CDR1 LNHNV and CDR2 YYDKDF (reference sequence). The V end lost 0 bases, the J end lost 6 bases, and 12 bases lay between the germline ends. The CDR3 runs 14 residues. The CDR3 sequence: CATSRDGGAGEQYF. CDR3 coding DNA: TGTGCCACCAGCAGAGATGGGGGGGCGGGCGAGCAGTACTTC.